The next 4 T cell receptor beta chains were all read from a single sample in a study of chemoradiotherapy in HPV16-positive cancers. Generated by immunoSEQ multiplex PCR, the TCRdb table keeps only in-frame clones and is missing some. The sample includes fewer than 25,000 clones, about 90% seen only once; the top ten take around 5.3%. Sequencing used blood, obtained from a patient who underwent chemoradiotherapy. These receptors came from a human donor with HPV-associated anogenital cancer.

This clone occurred a few times. The chain carries TRBV18 and TRBJ1-1; D ambiguous. This CDR3 is 13 amino acids long. Germline CDR1 and CDR2: KGHSH and LQKENI. V lost 2 bases and J 2 bases, leaving 6 bases between the germline ends. The CDR3 bases are TGTGCCAGCTCACCAGGGCCCAACACTGAAGCTTTCTTT. Protein product: CASSPGPNTEAFF.

This clone appeared once. The chain combines TRBV2 with TRBJ1-2; D is possibly TRBD1 (5 bases). CDR1 is SNHLY, CDR2 FYNNEI, per germline. Trimming cost V 6 bases and J 1 base, with 18 bases left between them. This CDR3 has 16 amino acids. The CDR3 DNA reads TGTGCCAGCAGCTTAAACAGACAGACTTATAACTATGGCTACACCTTC. This sequence encodes CASSLNRQTYNYGYTF. Complete variable domain (other parts from reference TRBV2 and TRBJ1-2): EPEVTQTPSHQVTQMGQEVILRCVPISNHLYFYWYRQILGQKVEFLVSFYNNEISEKSEIFDDQFSVERPDGSNFTLKIRSTKLEDSAMYFCASSLNRQTYNYGYTFGSGTRLTVV.

This clone was seen only a few times. This chain connects TRBV2 to TRBJ2-2; D is unresolved. Trimming shortened V by 3 bases and J by 2 bases, and 7 bases separated the two germline ends. Germline assignment: CDR1 SNHLY and CDR2 FYNNEI. This CDR3 contains 14 residues. In DNA form, the CDR3 reads TGTGCCAGCAGTGATGTCAGAAACACCGGGGAGCTGTTTTTT. Translating it yields CASSDVRNTGELFF.

The chain employs TRBV6-1 and TRBJ1-6; D is perhaps TRBD1 (5 bases). The V gene's germline CDR1 is MNHNS and CDR2 SASEGT. V lost 4 bases and J lost 6, with 7 bases in between. The CDR3 sequence is 13 residues long. CDR3: CASSGRGNSPLHF. DNA of the CDR3: TGTGCCAGCAGTGGGAGGGGTAATTCACCCCTCCACTTT.